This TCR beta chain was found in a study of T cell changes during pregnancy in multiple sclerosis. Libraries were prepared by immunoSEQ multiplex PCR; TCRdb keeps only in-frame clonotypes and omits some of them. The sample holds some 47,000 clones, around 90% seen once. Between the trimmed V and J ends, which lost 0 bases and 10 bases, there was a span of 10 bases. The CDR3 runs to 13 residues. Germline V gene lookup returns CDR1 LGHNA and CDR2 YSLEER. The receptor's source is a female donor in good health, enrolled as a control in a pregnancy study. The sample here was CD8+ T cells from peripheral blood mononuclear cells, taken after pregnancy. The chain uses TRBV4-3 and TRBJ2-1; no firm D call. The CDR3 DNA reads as TGCGCCAGCAGCCAAGATCGAGGTTACGAGCAGTTCTTC. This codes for CASSQDRGYEQFF.